This TCR beta chain was sequenced in a study of long-term antiretroviral therapy in people with HIV. Researchers report immunoSEQ v3.0 was run at survey level. TCRdb keeps only in-frame clones here, not all; method: immunoSEQ multiplex PCR. This sample has some 20,000 clones; approximately 80% occur once, and the top ten carry about 4.5%. The CDR3 runs to 14 residues. CDR1 SGHRS and CDR2 YFSETQ come from the germline V gene. V was shortened by 0 bases and J by 6 bases, with 12 bases between the two germline ends. The chain uses TRBV5-1 and TRBJ1-2, with a weak D call TRBD1 (5 bases). The sample in question was unsorted PBMCs, obtained 5.9 years after starting antiretroviral therapy. The clonotype was recovered from a man aged 25-40 years with HIV. The CDR3 loop reads CASSLDGRADGYTF. For the CDR3, the DNA is TGCGCCAGCAGCTTGGACGGCAGGGCCGATGGCTACACCTTC.